The 25 T cell receptor beta chains presented below share a single source sample, sequenced in a study of T cell responses to AZD1222 COVID-19 vaccine. Using immunoSEQ multiplex PCR, the repertoire was profiled, and TCRdb retains in-frame clones only, with some absent. Among 30,000 to 50,000 clones, approximately 88% were seen once, and the ten largest hold approximately 27%. The specimen was peripheral blood, collected 28 days after the second dose of the MenACWY control vaccine. The origin of the receptors is an adult who received the MenACWY meningococcal vaccine as a control.

This clone was counted a single time. The V gene is TRBV6-5, the J gene TRBJ2-1; possible D gene TRBD2, 6 bases. This CDR3 region has 15 residues. The germline V gene encodes CDR1 MNHEY and CDR2 SVGAGI. The germline V and J ends were trimmed by 8 bases and 9 bases, with 23 bases remaining between them. The CDR3 loop reads CASQEGPQPLGEQFF. The CDR3 DNA follows: TGTGCCAGCCAGGAGGGCCCTCAGCCTTTAGGTGAGCAGTTCTTC.

In its sample, this clone is medium-sized. The chain employs TRBV10-3 and TRBJ2-6; TRBD1 is a possible D gene (5 bases). The V gene's germline CDR1 is ENHRY and CDR2 SYGVKD. V was clipped by 0 bases and J by 1 base, with 7 bases between them. The CDR3 is made up of 16 amino acids. The CDR3 here is CAISESGDSGANVLTF. Here the CDR3 DNA reads TGTGCCATCAGTGAGTCAGGGGATTCTGGGGCCAACGTCCTGACTTTC.

The chain is built from TRBV9 and TRBJ2-3; 9 positions agree with TRBD2. The CDR3 is made up of 15 amino acids. V was clipped by 3 bases and J by 5 bases; unmatched bases: 7. Germline CDR1 SGDLS, CDR2 YYNGEE. The CDR3 nucleotides are TGTGCCAGCAGCGGGATAGCGGGAGTGAGAGATACGCAGTATTTT. Its translation is CASSGIAGVRDTQYF. Full variable domain (outside the CDR3, taken from reference TRBV9 and TRBJ2-3): DSGVTQTPKHLITATGQRVTLRCSPRSGDLSVYWYQQSLDQGLQFLIQYYNGEERAKGNILERFSAQQFPDLHSELNLSSLELGDSALYFCASSGIAGVRDTQYFGPGTRLTVL.

This chain joins TRBV28 and TRBJ1-2; the match to TRBD1 covers 12 bases. CDR3 size: 15 residues. In germline, CDR1 is MDHEN, CDR2 SYDVKM. The ends lost 4 bases at V and 11 bases at J; junction bases unmatched: 11. CDR3 nucleotides: TGTGCCAGCAGTTCAACCCCGGGACAGGGGGCGCGGTACACCTTC. Translated: CASSSTPGQGARYTF.

The rearrangement uses TRBV2 and TRBJ1-5; perhaps TRBD1 as D (5 bases). Trimming cost V 0 bases and J 2 bases, with 11 bases left between them. CDR1 is SNHLY and CDR2 is FYNNEI in the germline V gene. This CDR3 has 16 residues. The CDR3 nucleotides read TGTGCCAGCAGTGAAGCTCGGTGCAGGGGCAATCAGCCCCAGCATTTT. It yields the protein CASSEARCRGNQPQHF.

The chain links TRBV7-9 to TRBJ2-7; D is unclear. The CDR3 runs to 15 residues. CDR1 SEHNR and CDR2 FQNEAQ come from the germline V gene (reference sequence). Trimming took off 4 bases at V and 3 bases at J, with 16 bases between the two ends. CDR3 nucleotide sequence: TGTGCCAGCAGCTCCGGAAACGTTAAGGGCTACGAGCAGTACTTC. It codes for CASSSGNVKGYEQYF. The whole variable domain, remainder taken from reference TRBV7-9 and TRBJ2-7, is DTGVSQNPRHKITKRGQNVTFRCDPISEHNRLYWYRQTLGQGPEFLTYFQNEAQLEKSRLLSDRFSAERPKGSFSTLEIQRTEQGDSAMYLCASSSGNVKGYEQYFGPGTRLTVT.

This clone was observed a single time. The CDR3 loop is CASSLMSADTQYF. CDR3 nucleotide sequence: TGTGCCAGCAGCTTAATGAGTGCAGATACGCAGTATTTT. The chain carries TRBV7-3 and TRBJ2-3; D gene ambiguous. The CDR3 covers 13 residues. The germline gives CDR1 SGHTA, CDR2 FQGTGA. The ends were cut back, 1 base at V and 4 bases at J, with 6 bases in the middle.

This chain joins TRBV6-5 and TRBJ1-1; 8 bases line up with TRBD1. CDR1 is MNHEY, CDR2 SVGAGI, per germline. V lost 6 bases to trimming and J lost 11 bases; unmatched junction nucleotides: 11. The CDR3 loop spans 13 amino acids. This CDR3 reads CASSRQGPRGAFF. The DNA of the CDR3 is TGTGCCAGCAGCCGACAGGGGCCACGAGGCGCTTTCTTT.

The rearrangement joins TRBV30 to TRBJ2-7, with D unclear. Per germline, CDR1 GTSNPN and CDR2 SVGIG (reference sequence). The V end was cut by 0 bases, the J end by 1 base, with 7 bases between. The CDR3 is 13 amino acids. CDR3 protein: CAWSVGSSYEQYF. In nucleotides, the CDR3 is TGTGCCTGGAGTGTAGGAAGTTCCTACGAGCAGTACTTC.

This clone has only one observation. This rearrangement joins TRBV7-9 to TRBJ2-7; TRBD2 agrees at 10 bases. V shed 7 bases, J shed 4 bases, and the junction held 4 bases outside the gene matches. The CDR3 covers 13 residues. Per germline, CDR1 SEHNR and CDR2 FQNEAQ (reference sequence). The CDR3 sequence is CASMGLASYEQYF. DNA of the CDR3: TGTGCCAGCATGGGACTAGCGTCTTACGAGCAGTACTTC.

This chain joins TRBV6-4 and TRBJ2-1, with 12 bases lining up with TRBD2. CDR3 length: 15 residues. Per germline, CDR1 MRHNA and CDR2 SNTAGT. J gave up 8 bases and V 6 bases, and 8 bases lay outside the gene matches. CDR3: CASSMTSGSTDEQFF. The CDR3 DNA is TGTGCCAGCAGCATGACTAGCGGGAGTACGGATGAGCAGTTCTTC.

The chain recombines TRBV5-6 with TRBJ1-2, with 8 bases aligning to TRBD1. The germline V gene encodes CDR1 SGHDT and CDR2 YYEEEE. The J segment lost 4 bases and the V segment lost 5 bases, leaving 13 bases of the junction unmatched. CDR3 length equals 16 residues. The CDR3 nucleotides read TGTGCCAGCAGTAATGTCCTCAGACAGGGGCCCTATGGCTACACCTTC. This encodes CASSNVLRQGPYGYTF.

This chain links TRBV9 with TRBJ1-2; TRBD1 might be the D (5 bases). Germline V gene data show CDR1 as SGDLS and CDR2 as YYNGEE. The germline V and J ends were trimmed by 0 bases and 7 bases, with 10 bases remaining between them. The CDR3 covers 13 residues. The CDR3: CASSVGRGGGYTF. CDR3 DNA: TGTGCCAGCAGCGTAGGAAGGGGAGGTGGCTACACCTTC.

In its sample, this clone was seen a few times. This rearrangement joins TRBV7-3 to TRBJ2-7, with TRBD1 matching 11 bases. This CDR3 has 14 amino acids. Germline CDR1 and CDR2: SGHTA and FQGTGA. J was trimmed by 4 bases and V by 4 bases; bases with no gene match: 3. This chain's CDR3 is CASSSGTGGYEQYF. Here the CDR3 DNA reads TGTGCCAGCAGCTCTGGGACAGGGGGGTACGAGCAGTACTTC.

V is TRBV2 and J is TRBJ2-7, with 7 bases lining up with TRBD1. Trimming took 5 bases from V and 9 from J; bases not matched to a gene: 10. The CDR3 is 13 residues long. Germline-derived CDR1 and CDR2 are SNHLY and FYNNEI. The CDR3 DNA reads TGTGCCAGCAGTTACGGGACAGCGGAGACGCAGTACTTC. It codes for CASSYGTAETQYF.

The chain couples TRBV6-5 to TRBJ1-2; D is possibly TRBD1 (5 bases). CDR1 is MNHEY, CDR2 SVGAGI, per germline. The V gene lost 0 bases and the J gene lost 4 bases, with 12 bases spanning the gap. This CDR3 has 15 amino acids. CDR3 coding DNA: TGTGCCAGCAGTTACTCCGGGGGTGGGGGCTATGGCTACACCTTC. Translation gives CASSYSGGGGYGYTF.

This chain uses TRBV2 with TRBJ1-5; 7 bases match TRBD1. The CDR3 runs to 15 residues. Germline V lookup: CDR1 SNHLY, CDR2 FYNNEI. Losses at the gene ends were 1 base for V and 3 bases for J; bases not matched to a gene: 3. Written as DNA, the CDR3 is TGTGCCAGCAGTGAAGAGGGGGCAAACAATCAGCCCCAGCATTTT. Translating gives CASSEEGANNQPQHF.

This rearrangement joins TRBV28 to TRBJ2-3, with D hard to call. The V and J ends lost 5 bases and 3 bases respectively, with 0 bases between them. CDR1 is MDHEN, CDR2 SYDVKM, per germline. This CDR3 spans 10 amino acids. The CDR3 is CASSTDTQYF. DNA for the CDR3: TGTGCCAGCAGTACAGATACGCAGTATTTT. Using reference TRBV28 and TRBJ2-3 for the parts outside the CDR3, the full variable domain is DVKVTQSSRYLVKRTGEKVFLECVQDMDHENMFWYRQDPGLGLRLIYFSYDVKMKEKGDIPEGYSVSREKKERFSLILESASTNQTSMYLCASSTDTQYFGPGTRLTVL.

The rearrangement uses TRBV12-3 or TRBV12-4 and TRBJ1-4; D gene uncertain. This CDR3 contains 12 residues. The ends were cut back, 6 bases at V and 3 bases at J, with 5 bases in the middle. This CDR3 reads CASRVANEKLFF. CDR3 DNA: TGTGCCAGCAGGGTAGCTAATGAAAAACTGTTTTTT.

The J gene is TRBJ2-1, the V gene TRBV6-5; 7 positions match TRBD2. Per germline, CDR1 MNHEY and CDR2 SVGAGI. After removal of 2 bases from V and 11 bases from J, the junction contained 0 bases not matched to a gene. This CDR3 has 11 amino acids. The CDR3 spells CASSYSGKQFF. The CDR3 DNA reads as TGTGCCAGCAGTTACAGCGGGAAGCAGTTCTTC.

The rearrangement uses TRBV3-1 (or the pseudogene TRBV3-2) and TRBJ2-7; no definite D call. CDR1 is LGHDT and CDR2 is YNNKEL in the germline V gene (reference sequence). Trimming stripped 3 bases from V and 5 bases from J, with 5 bases between. The CDR3 is made up of 11 amino acids. CDR3 sequence reads: CASSHMDEQYF. In DNA, the CDR3 is TGTGCCAGCAGCCATATGGACGAGCAGTACTTC.

This clone was seen more than once but under ten times. The rearrangement uses TRBV7-9 and TRBJ2-2; D ambiguous. The V and J ends lost 1 base and 7 bases respectively, with 7 bases between them. The CDR3 sequence is 13 residues long. The V gene's germline CDR1 is SEHNR and CDR2 FQNEAQ (reference sequence). CDR3 loop: CASSLDIGGELFF. CDR3 DNA sequence: TGTGCCAGCAGCTTAGACATTGGCGGGGAGCTGTTTTTT.

The chain joins TRBV7-8 to TRBJ1-3; D uncertain. Trimming pared 0 bases from V and 7 bases from J, leaving 19 bases between. The CDR3 runs 17 residues. Germline V gene data show CDR1 as SGHVS and CDR2 as FQNEAQ. The CDR3 DNA sequence: TGTGCCAGCAGCTTAGCCTCAGGCCGATATGTGGAGAACACCATATATTTT. Its translation: CASSLASGRYVENTIYF.

This chain links TRBV7-8 with TRBJ2-2, with TRBD1 matching 7 bases. The CDR3 spans 16 residues. Germline CDR1 and CDR2: SGHVS and FQNEAQ. V shed 2 bases, J shed 3 bases, and the junction held 6 bases outside the gene matches. CDR3 residues: CASSLIDRVYTGELFF. In nucleotides, the CDR3 is TGTGCCAGCAGCTTAATCGACAGGGTTTACACCGGGGAGCTGTTTTTT.

The chain links TRBV7-9 to TRBJ1-2; perhaps TRBD1 as D (5 bases). The V end lost 3 bases, the J end lost 4 bases, and 6 bases lay between the germline ends. The CDR3 contains 12 residues. Germline V gene sequence: CDR1 SEHNR, CDR2 FQNEAQ (reference sequence). CDR3 protein: CASSFDSYGYTF. The DNA of the CDR3 is TGTGCCAGCAGCTTTGACAGCTATGGCTACACCTTC.